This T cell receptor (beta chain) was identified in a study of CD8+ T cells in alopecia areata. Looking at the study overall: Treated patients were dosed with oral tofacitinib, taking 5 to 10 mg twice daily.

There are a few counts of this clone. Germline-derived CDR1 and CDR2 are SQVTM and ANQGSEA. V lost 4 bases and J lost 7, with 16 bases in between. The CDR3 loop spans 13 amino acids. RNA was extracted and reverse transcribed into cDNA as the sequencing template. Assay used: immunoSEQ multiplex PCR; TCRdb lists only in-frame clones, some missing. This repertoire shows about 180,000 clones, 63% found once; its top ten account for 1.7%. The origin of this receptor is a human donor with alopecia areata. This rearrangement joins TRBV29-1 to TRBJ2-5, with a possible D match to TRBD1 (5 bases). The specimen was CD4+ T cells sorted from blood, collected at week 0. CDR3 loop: CSVVAAPQGTQYF. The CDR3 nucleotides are TGCAGCGTTGTGGCAGCCCCCCAGGGGACCCAGTACTTC.